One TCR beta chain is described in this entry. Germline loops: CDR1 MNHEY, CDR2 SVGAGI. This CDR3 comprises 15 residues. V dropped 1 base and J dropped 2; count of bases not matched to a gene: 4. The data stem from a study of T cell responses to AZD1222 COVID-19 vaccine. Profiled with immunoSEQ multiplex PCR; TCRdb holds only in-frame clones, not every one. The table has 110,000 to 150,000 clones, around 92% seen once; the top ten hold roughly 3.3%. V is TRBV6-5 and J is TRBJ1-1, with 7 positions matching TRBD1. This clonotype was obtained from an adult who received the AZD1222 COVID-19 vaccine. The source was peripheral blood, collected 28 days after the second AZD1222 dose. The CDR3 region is CASSYLAGGNTEAFF. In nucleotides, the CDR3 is TGTGCCAGCAGTTACTTGGCAGGGGGAAACACTGAAGCTTTCTTT.